The entry that follows covers one T cell receptor (beta chain) sequence. The antigen remains unidentified. A J-beta primer mix and a sample-barcoded 5' primer were used in a second PCR of roughly 7 to 12 cycles. Via MiXCR, TCRdb re-called the 5' RACE reads, giving one row per CDR3 protein. The table records hundreds of thousands of distinct CDR3 sequences, 45% to 65% of them present only once. The sample is drawn from a study of blood T cells in healthy people across ages. Overall study results and limits: Naive CD4+ cell counts and diversity both ran higher in long-lived than in aged donors. A roughly linear fall in TCR beta diversity per million T cells was seen with increasing age.

The study drew donors from healthy Caucasian individuals in Russia aged about 6 to 90. Per germline, CDR1 DFQATT and CDR2 SNEGSKA (reference sequence). This CDR3 is built from 11 residues. V lost 6 bases, J lost 8 bases, and 11 bases lay in between. V gene TRBV20-1 combines with J gene TRBJ2-1; perhaps TRBD2 as D (6 bases). This sequence originates from a man between 60 and 75 years old in good health. Specimen: blood. CDR3 sequence: CSARGYDEQFF. DNA of the CDR3: TGCAGTGCCCGGGGGTACGATGAGCAGTTCTTC.